The entry below gives a single TCR beta chain sequence along with its context. Its antigen remains unknown. The data originate from a study of OX40 agonist ivuxolimab in advanced cancers. Repertoires were generated with immunoSEQ multiplex PCR, while TCRdb's copy carries only in-frame clones and drops some. The table lists some 63,000 clones, around 87% of them singletons, with 14% in the top ten. Germline assignment: CDR1 MDHEN and CDR2 SYDVKM. Trimming shortened V by 6 bases and J by 0 bases, and 12 bases separated the two germline ends. This CDR3 spans 15 amino acids. The study, taken as a whole, reports: Several nonresponders also turned out to have low normalized T-cell clonal expansion.

The sample consisted of CD4+ or CD8+ T cells sorted from blood, taken in a trial of the OX40 agonist ivuxolimab. This receptor was taken from an adult with an advanced solid tumor such as melanoma, head and neck, liver or kidney cancer. This sequence joins TRBV28 and TRBJ1-3; D gene unclear. DNA for the CDR3: TGTGCCAGCAGGAATGAGGGAAGCTCTGGAAACACCATATATTTT. Translation: CASRNEGSSGNTIYF.